This TCR beta chain was profiled in a study of control samples from healthy donors and cancer patients (dated by TCRdb to 2019 to 2021). A single count supports this clone. Its antigen is still unknown. No base quality values were provided; no much bigger clone lies one nucleotide off. CDR1 MNHEY and CDR2 SMNVEV are derived from the germline V gene (reference sequence). The CDR3 holds 18 amino acids from the cysteine to the phenylalanine. Only the CDR3 DNA stays, 54 bases, in frame from base 1. The germline ends are 27 bases apart after V is trimmed by 5 bases and J by 5 bases. The library was generated by the immunoSEQ multiplex PCR assay. In TCRdb, the immuneACCESS table is reduced to in-frame sequences with V and J assigned. These tables do not hold every clone; where another copy was compared, an unresolved V gene accounts for under half, and the others remain unexplained. The sample table contains some 120,000 clones; only one count was recorded for about 95% of them. The ten largest clones capture 3.6% of the sample.

Sequenced: blood. This clonotype originated in a man younger than 45 in good health. The chain employs TRBV27 and TRBJ1-2; a tentative D call is TRBD1 (5 bases match). The DNA is as follows: TGTGCCAGCAGTAGACTGGAGAGGACCGGGCGAGAGGGGTATGGCTACACCTTC. Translated, this gives CASSRLERTGREGYGYTF.